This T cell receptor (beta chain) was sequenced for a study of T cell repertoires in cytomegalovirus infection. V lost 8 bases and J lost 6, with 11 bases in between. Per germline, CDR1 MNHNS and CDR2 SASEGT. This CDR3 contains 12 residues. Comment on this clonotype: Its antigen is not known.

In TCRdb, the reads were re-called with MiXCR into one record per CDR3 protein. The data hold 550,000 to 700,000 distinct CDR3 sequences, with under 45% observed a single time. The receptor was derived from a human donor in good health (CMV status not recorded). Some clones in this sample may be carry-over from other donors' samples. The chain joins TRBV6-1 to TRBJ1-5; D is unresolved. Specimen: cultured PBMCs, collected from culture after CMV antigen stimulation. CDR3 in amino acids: CASGKFAQPQHF. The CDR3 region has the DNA TGTGCCAGCGGAAAATTCGCTCAGCCCCAGCATTTT.